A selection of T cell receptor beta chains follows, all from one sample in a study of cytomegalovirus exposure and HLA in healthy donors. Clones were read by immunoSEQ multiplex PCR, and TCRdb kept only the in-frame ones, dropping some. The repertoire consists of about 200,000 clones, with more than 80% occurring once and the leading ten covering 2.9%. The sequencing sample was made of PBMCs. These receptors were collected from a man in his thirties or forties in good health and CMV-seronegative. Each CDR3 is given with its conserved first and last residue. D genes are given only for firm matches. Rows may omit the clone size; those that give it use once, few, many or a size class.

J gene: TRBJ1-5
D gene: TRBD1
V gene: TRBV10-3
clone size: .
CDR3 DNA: TGTGCCATCAGTCCACAGGGGGCAAGGCAGGGGAGTCAGCCCCAGCATTTT
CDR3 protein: CAISPQGARQGSQPQHF

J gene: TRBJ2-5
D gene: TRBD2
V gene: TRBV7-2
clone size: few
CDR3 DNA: TGTGCCAGCAGCGCGGGGGGAGAGACCCAGTACTTC
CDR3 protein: CASSAGGETQYF

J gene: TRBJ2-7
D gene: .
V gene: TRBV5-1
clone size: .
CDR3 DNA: TGCGCCAGCAGCTTTAGAGGGGGGGACTACGAGCAGTACTTC
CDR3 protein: CASSFRGGDYEQYF

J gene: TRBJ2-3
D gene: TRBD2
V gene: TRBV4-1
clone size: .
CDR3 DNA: TGCGCCAGCAGCCAATACGGGGGGACCTCCTGGGAGCAGTATTTT
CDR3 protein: CASSQYGGTSWEQYF

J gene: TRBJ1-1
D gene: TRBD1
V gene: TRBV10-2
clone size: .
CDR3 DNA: TGCGCCAGCAGTGGGACAGGGGGCCGTAGCACTGAAGCTTTCTTT
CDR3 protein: CASSGTGGRSTEAFF

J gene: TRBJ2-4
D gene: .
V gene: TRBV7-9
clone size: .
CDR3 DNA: TGTGCCAGCAGCTCCCTAGAGGACATTCAGTACTTC
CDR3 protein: CASSSLEDIQYF

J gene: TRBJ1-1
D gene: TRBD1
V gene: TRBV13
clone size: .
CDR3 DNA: TGTGCCAGCAGCCTGAGACAGGGGCAGAACACTGAAGCTTTCTTT
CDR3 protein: CASSLRQGQNTEAFF

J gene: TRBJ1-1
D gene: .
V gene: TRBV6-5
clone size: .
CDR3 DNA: TGTGCCAGCCACTTCGGTATTGACACTGAAGCTTTCTTT
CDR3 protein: CASHFGIDTEAFF

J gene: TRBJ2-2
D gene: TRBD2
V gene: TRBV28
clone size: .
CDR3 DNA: TGTGCCAGCAGTTCTAGCGGGGCCCCGGGGACCGGGGAGCTGTTTTTT
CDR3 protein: CASSSSGAPGTGELFF

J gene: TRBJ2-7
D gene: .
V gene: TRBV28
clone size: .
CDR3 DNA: TGTGCCAGCAGAGAATTCGACGGGAACTACGAGCAGTACTTC
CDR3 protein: CASREFDGNYEQYF

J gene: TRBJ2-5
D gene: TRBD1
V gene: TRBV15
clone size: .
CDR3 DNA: TGTGCCACCAGCAGGGACAGGAGGGAGACCCAGTACTTC
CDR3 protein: CATSRDRRETQYF

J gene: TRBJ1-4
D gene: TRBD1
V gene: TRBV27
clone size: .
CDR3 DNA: TGTGCCAGCAGTGTCCAGGGGGATCCTAATGAAAAACTGTTTTTT
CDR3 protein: CASSVQGDPNEKLFF

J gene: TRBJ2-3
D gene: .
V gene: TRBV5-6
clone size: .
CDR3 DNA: TGCGCCAGCAGCGCCGCTAGGAGGCAGAACACAGATACGCAGTATTTT
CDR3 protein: CASSAARRQNTDTQYF

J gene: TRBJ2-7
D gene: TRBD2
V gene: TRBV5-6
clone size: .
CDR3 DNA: TGTGCCAGCACCCTGACTAGCGGGGGCACTTACGAGCAGTACTTC
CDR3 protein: CASTLTSGGTYEQYF

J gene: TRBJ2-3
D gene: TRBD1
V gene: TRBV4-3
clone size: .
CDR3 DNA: TGCGCCAGCAGCCAAGATACACAGACAGGGGGCGAGCTCTATTTT
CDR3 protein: CASSQDTQTGGELYF

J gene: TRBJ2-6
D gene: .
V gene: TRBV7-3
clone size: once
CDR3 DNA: TGTGCCAGCAGCCCAAGGTTACGGAGCTCTGGGGCCAACGTCCTGACTTTC
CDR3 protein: CASSPRLRSSGANVLTF

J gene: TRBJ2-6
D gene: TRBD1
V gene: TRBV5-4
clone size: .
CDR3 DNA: TGTGCCAGCAGCCAGGGACAGGCCCTTCCCTTAGGGGCCAGCGTCCTGACTTTC
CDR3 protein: CASSQGQALPLGASVLTF

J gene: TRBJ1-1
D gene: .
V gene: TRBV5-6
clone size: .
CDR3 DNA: TGTGCCAGCAGCTTGATCCTGGAGGGTACTGAAGCTTTCTTT
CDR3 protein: CASSLILEGTEAFF

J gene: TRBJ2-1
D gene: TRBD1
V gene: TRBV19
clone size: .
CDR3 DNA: TGTGCCAGTAGTGCGGGACAGGGTTTGGACAATGAGCAGTTCTTC
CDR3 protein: CASSAGQGLDNEQFF

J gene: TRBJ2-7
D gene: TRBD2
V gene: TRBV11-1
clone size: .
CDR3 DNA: TGTGCCAGCAGCGTTTCGATCGAGCGGGGCAACTACGAGCAGTACTTC
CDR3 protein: CASSVSIERGNYEQYF

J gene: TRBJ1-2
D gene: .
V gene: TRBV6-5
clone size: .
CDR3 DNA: TGTGCCAGCAGTTCTGTCTATGGCTACACCTTC
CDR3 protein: CASSSVYGYTF

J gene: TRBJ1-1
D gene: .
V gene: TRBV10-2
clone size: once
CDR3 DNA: TGCGCCAGCAGTGGATTGGGGGGAACTGAAGCTTTCTTT
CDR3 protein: CASSGLGGTEAFF

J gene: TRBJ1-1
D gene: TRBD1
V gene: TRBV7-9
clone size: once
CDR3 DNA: TGTGCCAGCAGCCCGGGACAGGGGGCGGACACTGAAGCTTTCTTT
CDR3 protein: CASSPGQGADTEAFF

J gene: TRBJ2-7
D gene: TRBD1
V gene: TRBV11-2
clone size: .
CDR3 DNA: TGTGCCAGCAGCTTACCCCACGGGACAGGGAACTACGAGCAGTACTTC
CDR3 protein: CASSLPHGTGNYEQYF

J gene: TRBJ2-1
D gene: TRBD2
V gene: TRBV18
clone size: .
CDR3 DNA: TGTGCCAGCTCACGAGCGGGGGGGCAGTACAATGAGCAGTTCTTC
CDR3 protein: CASSRAGGQYNEQFF

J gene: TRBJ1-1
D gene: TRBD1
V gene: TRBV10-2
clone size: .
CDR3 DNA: TGCGCCAGCCGGTGGGGACAGGGGTTTATGAACACTGAAGCTTTCTTT
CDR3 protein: CASRWGQGFMNTEAFF

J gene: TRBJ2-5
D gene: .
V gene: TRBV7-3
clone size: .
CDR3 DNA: TGTGCCAGCAGCCTCCCGGGGGAAGCACAAGAGACCCAGTACTTC
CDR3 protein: CASSLPGEAQETQYF

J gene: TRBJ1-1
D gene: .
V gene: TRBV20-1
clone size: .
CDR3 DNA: TGCAGTGCAAGGACAGTTGAAGCTTTCTTT
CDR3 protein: CSARTVEAFF

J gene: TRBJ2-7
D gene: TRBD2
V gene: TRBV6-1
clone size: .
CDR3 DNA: TGTGCCAGCAGCGGTCCAGCGGGGGAGTTCTACGAGCAGTACTTC
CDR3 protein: CASSGPAGEFYEQYF

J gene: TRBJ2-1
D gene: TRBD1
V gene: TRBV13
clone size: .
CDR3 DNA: TGTGCCAGCAGCCCCAGACAGGGGAATGAGCAGTTCTTC
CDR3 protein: CASSPRQGNEQFF

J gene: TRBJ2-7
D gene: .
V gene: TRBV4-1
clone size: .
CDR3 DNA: TGCGCCAGCAGCCAAGATACCAGGGCCTACGAGCAGTACTTC
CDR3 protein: CASSQDTRAYEQYF

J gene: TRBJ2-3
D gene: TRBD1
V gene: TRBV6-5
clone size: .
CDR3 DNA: TGTGCCAGCAGTACAGGGGAATGGGGGACAGATACGCAGTATTTT
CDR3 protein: CASSTGEWGTDTQYF

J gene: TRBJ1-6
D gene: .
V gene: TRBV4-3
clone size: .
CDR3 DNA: TGCGCCAGCAGCCACGAGACAGACAATTCACCCCTCCACTTT
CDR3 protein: CASSHETDNSPLHF

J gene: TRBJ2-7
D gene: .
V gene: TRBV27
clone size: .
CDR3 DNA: TGTGCCAGCAGTTCACCGGGAAGATCCGAGCAGTACTTC
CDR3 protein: CASSSPGRSEQYF

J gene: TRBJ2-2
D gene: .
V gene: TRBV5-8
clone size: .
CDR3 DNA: TGTGCCAGCAGCCGATTACAGGGAATCGGGGAGCTGTTTTTT
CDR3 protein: CASSRLQGIGELFF

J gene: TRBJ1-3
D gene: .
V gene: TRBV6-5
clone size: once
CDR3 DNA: TGTGCCAGCCGAGAAGCTCGGAACACCATATATTTT
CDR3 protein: CASREARNTIYF

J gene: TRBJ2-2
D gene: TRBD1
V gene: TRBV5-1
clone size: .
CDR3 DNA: TGCGCCAGCAGCCCGGCCGGGACAGGGCCCACCGGGGAGCTGTTTTTT
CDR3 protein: CASSPAGTGPTGELFF

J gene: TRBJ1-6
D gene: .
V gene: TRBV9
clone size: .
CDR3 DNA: TGTGCCAGCAGCCCACTTAATTCACCCCTCCACTTT
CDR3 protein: CASSPLNSPLHF

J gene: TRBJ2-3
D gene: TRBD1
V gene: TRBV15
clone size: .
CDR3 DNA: TGTGCCACCAGCATCGGGACAGGCCCTTTGGTTACGCAGTATTTT
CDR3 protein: CATSIGTGPLVTQYF

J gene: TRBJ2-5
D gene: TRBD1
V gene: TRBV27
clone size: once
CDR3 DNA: TGTGCCAGCAGGATTACCGGACAGGGCGAGACCCAGTACTTC
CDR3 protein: CASRITGQGETQYF

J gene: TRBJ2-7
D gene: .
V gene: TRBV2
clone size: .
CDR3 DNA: TGTGCCAGCAGGAGCGGGCTTAGCTCCTACGAGCAGTACTTC
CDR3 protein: CASRSGLSSYEQYF

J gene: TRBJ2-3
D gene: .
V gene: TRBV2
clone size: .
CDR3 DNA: TGTGCCAGCAGTGTATCAGCAGATACGCAGTATTTT
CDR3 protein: CASSVSADTQYF

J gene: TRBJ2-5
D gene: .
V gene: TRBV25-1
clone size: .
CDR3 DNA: TGTGCCAGCGAGCGTGGGACCCAGTACTTC
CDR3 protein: CASERGTQYF

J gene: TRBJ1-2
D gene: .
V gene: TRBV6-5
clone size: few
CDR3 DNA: TGTGCCAGCAAACCTGGAGGGTCCCGGCGGGGCTACACCTTC
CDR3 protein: CASKPGGSRRGYTF